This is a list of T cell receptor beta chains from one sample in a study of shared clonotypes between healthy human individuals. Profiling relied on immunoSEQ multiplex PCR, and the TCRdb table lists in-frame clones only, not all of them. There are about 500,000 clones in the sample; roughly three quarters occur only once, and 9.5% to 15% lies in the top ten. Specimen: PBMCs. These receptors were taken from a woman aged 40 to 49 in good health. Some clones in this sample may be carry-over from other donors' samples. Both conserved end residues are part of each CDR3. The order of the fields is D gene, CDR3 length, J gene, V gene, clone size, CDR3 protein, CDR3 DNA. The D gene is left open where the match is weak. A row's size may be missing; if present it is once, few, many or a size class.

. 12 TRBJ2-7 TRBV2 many CASRVDRREQYF TGTGCCAGCAGGGTAGACAGGCGCGAGCAGTACTTC
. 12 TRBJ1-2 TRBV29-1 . CSVSPEGHGYTF TGCAGCGTATCCCCGGAGGGCCATGGCTACACCTTC
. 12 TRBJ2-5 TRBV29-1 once CSGVDNQETQYF TGCAGTGGAGTTGACAATCAAGAGACCCAGTACTTC
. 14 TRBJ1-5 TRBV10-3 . CAISAGRLDQPQHF TGTGCCATCAGTGCCGGGAGACTTGATCAGCCCCAGCATTTT
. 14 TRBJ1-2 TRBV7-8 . CASSFSQGPDGYTF TGTGCCAGCAGCTTCTCCCAGGGTCCGGACGGCTACACCTTC
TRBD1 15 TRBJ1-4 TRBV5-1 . CASSLGTGYNEKLFF TGCGCCAGCAGCTTGGGGACAGGCTATAATGAAAAACTGTTTTTT
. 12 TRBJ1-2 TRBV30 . CAREGANYGYTF TGTGCCCGGGAGGGCGCTAACTATGGCTACACCTTC
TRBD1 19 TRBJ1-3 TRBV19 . CASSIRGQGSPGDNRGIYF TGTGCCAGTAGTATTCGGGGACAGGGTTCCCCGGGGGACAACCGGGGCATATATTTT
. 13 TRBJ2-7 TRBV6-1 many CASSRQVFYEQYF TGTGCCAGCAGTAGACAGGTCTTCTACGAGCAGTACTTC
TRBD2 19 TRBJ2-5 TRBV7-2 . CASSLSGLAGVLFGETQYF TGTGCCAGCAGCCTCTCGGGACTAGCGGGAGTACTATTTGGGGAGACCCAGTACTTC
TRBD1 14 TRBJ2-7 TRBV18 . CASSPSTGGYEQYF TGTGCCAGCTCACCTTCGACAGGGGGCTACGAGCAGTACTTC
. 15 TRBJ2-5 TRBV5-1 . CASSLAGASDETQYF TGCGCCAGCAGCTTGGCCGGCGCTAGCGACGAGACCCAGTACTTC
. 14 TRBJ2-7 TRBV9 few CASSVDGSSYEQYF TGTGCCAGCAGCGTAGATGGGAGCTCCTACGAGCAGTACTTC
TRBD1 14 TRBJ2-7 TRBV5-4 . CASSPGTDSYEQYF TGTGCCAGCAGTCCCGGGACAGATTCCTACGAGCAGTACTTC
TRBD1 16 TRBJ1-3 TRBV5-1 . CASSGTDRDEGNTIYF TGCGCCAGCAGCGGAACAGACAGGGATGAAGGAAACACCATATATTTT
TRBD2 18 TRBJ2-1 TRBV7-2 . CASSLAGWRELLGNEQFF TGTGCCAGCAGCTTAGCGGGGTGGCGGGAGCTTCTGGGGAATGAGCAGTTCTTC
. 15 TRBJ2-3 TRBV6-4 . CASSVEGSSTDTQYF TGTGCCAGCAGTGTAGAGGGCTCAAGCACAGATACGCAGTATTTT
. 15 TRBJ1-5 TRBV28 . CATASQGGAFQPQHF TGTGCCACCGCGAGCCAAGGAGGGGCCTTTCAGCCCCAGCATTTT
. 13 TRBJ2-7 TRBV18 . CASSPLEDYEQYF TGTGCCAGCTCACCACTGGAAGACTACGAGCAGTACTTC
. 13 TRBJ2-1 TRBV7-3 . CASSPAGNNEQFF TGTGCCAGCAGCCCCGCGGGTAACAATGAGCAGTTCTTC
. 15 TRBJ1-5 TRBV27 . CASSPDRDSNQPQHF TGTGCCAGCAGTCCTGACCGGGACAGCAATCAGCCCCAGCATTTT
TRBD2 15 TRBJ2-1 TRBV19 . CASSITREFGNEQFF TGTGCCAGTAGTATTACGCGGGAGTTCGGCAATGAGCAGTTCTTC
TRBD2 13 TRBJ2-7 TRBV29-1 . CSTRLAGSYEQYF TGCAGCACCAGGTTAGCGGGGTCCTACGAGCAGTACTTC
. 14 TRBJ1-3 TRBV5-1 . CASSLEASGNTIYF TGCGCCAGCAGCTTGGAGGCCTCTGGAAACACCATATATTTT
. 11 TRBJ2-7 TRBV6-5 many CASGREYEQYF TGTGCCAGTGGAAGGGAGTACGAGCAGTACTTC
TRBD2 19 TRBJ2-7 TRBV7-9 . CASSLEGLAGTTGSYEQYF TGTGCCAGCAGCTTAGAGGGACTAGCGGGGACGACGGGCAGCTACGAGCAGTACTTC
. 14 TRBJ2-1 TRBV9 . CASRPLSSYNEQFF TGTGCCAGCAGGCCCCTAAGCTCCTACAATGAGCAGTTCTTC